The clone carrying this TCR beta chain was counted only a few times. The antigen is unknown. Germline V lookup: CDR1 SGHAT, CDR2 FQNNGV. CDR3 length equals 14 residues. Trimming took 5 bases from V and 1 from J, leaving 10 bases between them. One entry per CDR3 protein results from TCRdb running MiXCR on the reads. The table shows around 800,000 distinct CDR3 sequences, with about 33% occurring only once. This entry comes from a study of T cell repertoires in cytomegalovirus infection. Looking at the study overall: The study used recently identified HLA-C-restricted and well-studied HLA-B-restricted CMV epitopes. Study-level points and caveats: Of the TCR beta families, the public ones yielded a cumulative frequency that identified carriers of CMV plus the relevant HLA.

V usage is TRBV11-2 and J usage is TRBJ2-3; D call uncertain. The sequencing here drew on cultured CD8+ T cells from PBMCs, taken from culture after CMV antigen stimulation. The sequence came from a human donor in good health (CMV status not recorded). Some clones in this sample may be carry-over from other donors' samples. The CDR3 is CASSPSDRTDTQYF. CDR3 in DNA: TGTGCCAGCAGCCCAAGCGACCGCACAGATACGCAGTATTTT.